One sample yielded the 20 T cell receptor beta chains listed below, sequenced in a study of shared clonotypes between healthy human individuals. The method was immunoSEQ multiplex PCR; TCRdb's version includes in-frame clones alone and lacks a portion of them. The sample consists of 2.5 million or so clones, approximately 94% of them appearing once. Sequenced sample: naive CD4+ T cells sorted from blood. Subset of the sample: CD45RA+ positively selected. The receptors originated from a man aged 18 to 29 in good health.

The rearrangement links TRBV6-1 to TRBJ1-2, with a possible D match to TRBD1 (5 bases). Germline V gives CDR1 MNHNS, CDR2 SASEGT. The CDR3 covers 14 residues. The V end lost 11 bases, the J end lost 1 base, and 17 bases lay between the germline ends. The CDR3 region is CAGAQGGYNYGYTF. DNA for the CDR3: TGTGCCGGAGCCCAGGGAGGGTATAACTATGGCTACACCTTC.

The chain joins TRBV6-5 to TRBJ2-7; D is uncertain. Trimming removed 5 bases at V and 2 bases at J, with 7 bases between. Germline CDR1 is MNHEY and CDR2 is SVGAGI. The CDR3 is 12 amino acids. CDR3 amino acids: CASSGLTYEQYF. CDR3 DNA sequence: TGTGCCAGCAGTGGATTGACCTACGAGCAGTACTTC.

The chain combines TRBV19 with TRBJ2-3, with D tentatively TRBD2 (6 bases). CDR3 length: 15 amino acids. Germline values: CDR1 LNHDA, CDR2 SQIVND (reference sequence). The V end was cut by 4 bases, the J end by 2 bases, with 13 bases between. In DNA, the CDR3 is TGTGCCAGTAGTACTAGCGCGGGCGCCACAGATACGCAGTATTTT. Amino acids: CASSTSAGATDTQYF. The complete variable domain, with remaining parts taken from reference TRBV19 and TRBJ2-3, reads DGGITQSPKYLFRKEGQNVTLSCEQNLNHDAMYWYRQDPGQGLRLIYYSQIVNDFQKGDIAEGYSVSREKKESFPLTVTSAQKNPTAFYLCASSTSAGATDTQYFGPGTRLTVL.

There are a few counts of this clone. The same CDR3 is also encoded by other DNA sequences in this sample. The chain employs TRBV5-1 and TRBJ1-1, with a weak D call TRBD1 (6 bases). Germline V gives CDR1 SGHRS, CDR2 YFSETQ. The CDR3 has 14 residues. With 4 bases removed from V and 5 bases from J, the gap between germline ends came to 15 bases. The CDR3 DNA reads as TGCGCCAGCAGCCTGGACAGATCTAGGACTGAAGCTTTCTTT. Translating it yields CASSLDRSRTEAFF.

The chain carries TRBV6-1 and TRBJ2-5, with D possibly matching TRBD2 (5 bases). Trimming cost V 6 bases and J 2 bases, with 10 bases left between them. This CDR3 region has 13 residues. Germline V gene lookup returns CDR1 MNHNS and CDR2 SASEGT. The CDR3 DNA is TGTGCCAGCAGGTCGGGGAGACAAGAGACCCAGTACTTC. Translation: CASRSGRQETQYF.

Comments on this clone: At one end, the junction sequence differs from germline, possibly due to a read error. This chain joins TRBV7-7 and TRBJ2-1, with TRBD2 matching over 13 bases. Germline CDR1 SSHAT, CDR2 FNYEAQ (reference sequence). CDR3 length: 18 residues. The CDR3 DNA is TGTGCTAGCAGCTTAGTAAGGACTAGCGGGAGCGGCGACAATGAGCAGTTCTTC. Amino acids: CASSLVRTSGSGDNEQFF. Full variable domain (missing parts from reference TRBV7-7 and TRBJ2-1): GAGVSQSPRYKVTKRGQDVTLRCDPISSHATLYWYQQALGQGPEFLTYFNYEAQPDKSGLPSDRFSAERPEGSISTLTIQRTEQRDSAMYRCASSLVRTSGSGDNEQFFGPGTRLTVL.

The chain has TRBV18 and TRBJ1-1, with 7 bases lining up with TRBD1. The CDR3 extends over 15 amino acids. After removal of 5 bases from V and 1 base from J, the junction contained 7 bases not matched to a gene. Germline V gene lookup returns CDR1 KGHSH and CDR2 LQKENI. The CDR3 DNA is TGTGCCAGCTCAACACTCGGGACAGAGAACACTGAAGCTTTCTTT. Translation: CASSTLGTENTEAFF.

V usage is TRBV5-1 and J usage is TRBJ2-2; TRBD2 is a possible D gene (5 bases). The CDR3 totals 14 residues. CDR1 is SGHRS, CDR2 YFSETQ, per germline. With 4 bases removed from V and 6 bases from J, the gap between germline ends came to 13 bases. CDR3 in amino acids: CASSPLRGAGELFF. For the CDR3, the DNA is TGCGCCAGCAGCCCCCTCCGGGGAGCCGGGGAGCTGTTTTTT.

The J gene is TRBJ1-1, the V gene TRBV18; D may be TRBD1 (5 bases). Germline values: CDR1 KGHSH, CDR2 LQKENI. V dropped 2 bases and J dropped 1 base, with 11 bases sitting between them. The CDR3 spans 15 residues. Here the CDR3 reads CASSPDSGTNTEAFF. CDR3 coding DNA: TGTGCCAGCTCACCAGACAGCGGGACGAACACTGAAGCTTTCTTT.

This rearrangement joins TRBV19 to TRBJ2-2, with 7 bases aligning to TRBD2. This CDR3 spans 15 amino acids. Germline V lookup: CDR1 LNHDA, CDR2 SQIVND (reference sequence). V lost 6 bases to trimming and J lost 5 bases; unmatched junction nucleotides: 9. CDR3 nucleotide sequence: TGTGCCAGTAGCTCCACGGGGAGGGGTACCGGGGAGCTGTTTTTT. Translation: CASSSTGRGTGELFF.

This clone is a singleton in its sample. The gene calls are TRBV18 and TRBJ2-1, with 10 bases that match TRBD2. The CDR3 length is 18 residues. Trimming cost V 4 bases and J 6 bases; bases outside gene matches: 15. Germline V lookup: CDR1 KGHSH, CDR2 LQKENI. As DNA, the CDR3 is TGTGCCAGCTCACAAAACGGCCGCTGGACTAGCGGAGGCAATGAGCAGTTCTTC. Translation: CASSQNGRWTSGGNEQFF.

This clone was seen a single time. V and J are TRBV7-2 and TRBJ1-3; 7 bases map to TRBD1. This CDR3 is 15 amino acids long. The V segment lost 0 bases and the J segment 5 bases; nucleotides outside the gene matches: 4. From germline, CDR1 is SGHTA and CDR2 FQGNSA. CDR3: CASSLAPTGRNTIYF. DNA of the CDR3: TGTGCCAGCAGCTTAGCCCCGACAGGGAGAAACACCATATATTTT.

V is TRBV13 and J is TRBJ2-3; the D gene could be TRBD1 or TRBD2 (5 bases each). CDR1 and CDR2 from the germline V gene are PRHDT and FYEKMQ (reference sequence). The CDR3 runs to 16 residues. The V gene lost 5 bases and the J gene lost 1 base, with 16 bases spanning the gap. This CDR3 reads CASSPRLGAGTDTQYF. The CDR3 coding sequence is TGTGCCAGCAGCCCCCGGCTCGGGGCGGGCACAGATACGCAGTATTTT.

This clone has a single count. Different DNA sequences within this sample yield the same CDR3. The rearrangement joins TRBV18 to TRBJ1-5; the D gene is possibly TRBD1 (5 bases). This CDR3 contains 14 residues. Trimming took off 2 bases at V and 1 base at J, with 6 bases between the two ends. CDR1 is KGHSH, CDR2 LQKENI, per germline. The CDR3 DNA reads TGTGCCAGCTCACCAGGGGCGAGCAATCAGCCCCAGCATTTT. This gives the protein CASSPGASNQPQHF.

The chain links TRBV18 to TRBJ2-2; TRBD2 agrees at 9 bases. V lost 3 bases and J lost 7; bases outside the gene matches: 9. CDR1 and CDR2 (germline): KGHSH, LQKENI. The CDR3 has 16 residues. CDR3 amino acids: CASSPLAGVVGGELFF. The CDR3, as DNA: TGTGCCAGCTCACCCTTAGCGGGAGTAGTCGGCGGGGAGCTGTTTTTT.

CDR3 bases: TGTGCCAGTCCCCGGGACCCCGCGGAGACCCAGTACTTC. Its protein is CASPRDPAETQYF. This sequence joins TRBV6-9 and TRBJ2-5; the D call may be TRBD1 or TRBD2 (5 bases each). The V gene lost 9 bases and the J gene lost 5 bases, with 16 bases spanning the gap. Germline V gene sequence: CDR1 MNHGY, CDR2 SVAAGI. The CDR3 is 13 amino acids.

The CDR3 nucleotides read TGTGCCACCAGCAGGAGACTAGCGGGAGCGGCAGATACGCAGTATTTT. This translates into CATSRRLAGAADTQYF. The chain couples TRBV15 to TRBJ2-3, with 12 bases that match TRBD2. V gave up 3 bases and J gave up 4 bases; unmatched junction bases: 5. CDR3 length: 16 residues. Germline V gene data show CDR1 as LNHNV and CDR2 as YYDKDF (reference sequence).

This chain links TRBV6-1 with TRBJ2-3, with 7 bases aligning to TRBD2. CDR1 MNHNS and CDR2 SASEGT come from the germline V gene. Trimming removed 8 bases from V and 2 bases from J; junction bases left unmatched: 7. The CDR3 length is 14 residues. CDR3 DNA sequence: TGTGCCAGCGCCCTAGCGGCCTCCACAGATACGCAGTATTTT. It codes for CASALAASTDTQYF.

In its sample, this clone was seen once. The V and J genes are TRBV7-2 and TRBJ2-5; possible D gene TRBD1, 5 bases. This CDR3 spans 15 amino acids. Germline CDR1 SGHTA, CDR2 FQGNSA. Trimming cost V 4 bases and J 1 base, with 13 bases left between them. The chain's CDR3 is CASSSAGRVQETQYF. The CDR3, as DNA: TGTGCCAGCAGCTCAGCCGGCAGGGTCCAAGAGACCCAGTACTTC.

The gene calls are TRBV9 and TRBJ1-2; 7 bases match TRBD1. With 2 bases clipped from V and 4 bases from J, the junction kept 5 bases outside the gene matches. Germline-derived CDR1 and CDR2 are SGDLS and YYNGEE. This CDR3 spans 14 amino acids. The CDR3 sequence: CASSVQQGSYGYTF. CDR3 nucleotide sequence: TGTGCCAGCAGCGTCCAACAGGGGTCCTATGGCTACACCTTC.